This T cell receptor (beta chain) was observed in a study of graft-versus-host responses after intestinal transplantation. Notes on the study in general: GvH clones appeared in recipient marrow, some first in ileum or blood. After transplant, early declines in HvG clones were associated with peak levels of circulating GvH clones.

Trimming pared 4 bases from V and 10 bases from J, leaving 24 bases between. This CDR3 is built from 17 residues. CDR1 SGDLS and CDR2 YYNGEE come from the germline V gene. Remarks on this clone: The antigen is unknown.

This table comes from immunoSEQ multiplex PCR, and its TCRdb copy is limited to in-frame clones, with some not included. The sample lists over 75,000 clones, approximately 85% occurring once. The source was PBMCs, collected 255 days after intestinal transplant. The receptor was derived from a human patient who received an intestinal transplant, so some T cells may come from the graft donor. The rearrangement joins TRBV9 to TRBJ1-6; D possibly corresponds to TRBD1 (5 bases). DNA for the CDR3: TGTGCCAGCAGCTCCCACCGGGAGGGGCATCACGGCTCACCCCTCCACTTT. The encoded protein is CASSSHREGHHGSPLHF.